The clone carrying this T cell receptor (beta chain) was counted ten times or more. Its antigen is as yet unknown. Trimming cost V 4 bases and J 0 bases, with 12 bases left between them. There are 16 residues in the CDR3. Unique molecular identifiers were incorporated into the prepared TCRbeta library. In TCRdb, the PCR reads were re-called with MiXCR into one record per CDR3 protein. The sample includes about 300,000 distinct CDR3 sequences, over 7.5% seen only once; the top ten take 9.1%. The data were obtained in a study of T-cell reconstitution after alpha-beta-depleted transplantation in children. Study outcomes and limitations: Diversity of TCRbeta at day 60 was high in some patients, arising from surviving recipient T cells and thymic progenitors. It was newly produced T cells that mostly accounted for T-cell counts and diversity one year after transplant.

The source material was peripheral blood, sampled 360 days after TCRalphabeta/CD19-depleted stem cell transplant. This receptor was identified in a female patient under 10 years old who had a stem cell transplant for Fanconi anemia, so the T cells may come from the graft donor. V is TRBV12-3 or TRBV12-4 and J is TRBJ1-4, with D possibly being TRBD1 (6 bases). The CDR3 spells CASSSIQGPTNEKLFF. The CDR3 DNA is TGTGCCAGCAGTTCCATACAGGGTCCAACTAATGAAAAACTGTTTTTT.